These 25 T cell receptor beta chains were all obtained from the same sample, sequenced in a study of T cell responses to AZD1222 COVID-19 vaccine. The assay was immunoSEQ multiplex PCR, and TCRdb's table has in-frame clones only and misses some. The data contain more than 85,000 clones, around nine tenths of them seen just once; the ten biggest clones take up 16%. Sequencing used peripheral blood, obtained on day 0 of AZD1222 vaccination. The receptors stem from an adult in good health.

The chain uses TRBV7-8 and TRBJ1-1; TRBD1 is a possible D gene (6 bases). V was pared by 5 bases and J by 6 bases, with 16 bases between. Germline CDR1 is SGHVS and CDR2 is FQNEAQ. The CDR3 is made up of 14 amino acids. The CDR3 DNA sequence: TGTGCCAGCAGCCGAGTCCCCACAGGGTCTGAAGCTTTCTTT. Translated: CASSRVPTGSEAFF.

The chain joins TRBV29-1 to TRBJ2-1; the match to TRBD1 covers 7 bases. Losses at the gene ends were 0 bases for V and 5 bases for J; bases not matched to a gene: 7. Germline lookup yields CDR1 SQVTM and CDR2 ANQGSEA. The CDR3 spans 15 residues. The CDR3 reads CSVEERGLANNEQFF. As DNA, the CDR3 is TGCAGCGTTGAAGAGAGGGGGCTGGCCAACAATGAGCAGTTCTTC.

This chain connects TRBV29-1 to TRBJ2-4; 7 bases align to TRBD2. Germline V gives CDR1 SQVTM, CDR2 ANQGSEA. The CDR3 totals 16 residues. DNA of the CDR3: TGCACTCGACTAGCCAGGGTGGGGGGGACCAAAAACATTCAGTACTTC. Encoded protein: CTRLARVGGTKNIQYF. The complete variable domain, with remaining parts taken from reference TRBV29-1 and TRBJ2-4, reads SAVISQKPSRDICQRGTSLTIQCQVDSQVTMMFWYRQQPGQSLTLIATANQGSEATYESGFVIDKFPISRPNLTFSTLTVSNMSPEDSSIYLCTRLARVGGTKNIQYFGAGTRLSVL.

The gene calls are TRBV3-1 (or the pseudogene TRBV3-2) and TRBJ2-3; maybe TRBD2 (6 bases). V gave up 5 bases and J gave up 2 bases, with 14 bases separating them. Germline lookup yields CDR1 LGHDT and CDR2 YNNKEL (reference sequence). The CDR3 contains 15 residues. The CDR3 is CASSGRDGYTDTQYF. CDR3 nucleotide sequence: TGTGCCAGCAGCGGGCGGGACGGATACACAGATACGCAGTATTTT.

The CDR3 spells CASSTSGTPSSGELFF. The CDR3 DNA sequence: TGCGCCAGCAGCACCTCCGGGACCCCGAGCTCCGGGGAGCTGTTTTTT. The chain carries TRBV5-1 and TRBJ2-2; D could derive from TRBD1 or TRBD2 (5 bases each). The CDR3 is made up of 16 amino acids. Deletions cut 4 bases from V and 6 bases from J, with 19 bases between. The germline V gene has CDR1 SGHRS and CDR2 YFSETQ. The full variable domain, rest sourced from reference TRBV5-1 and TRBJ2-2, is KAGVTQTPRYLIKTRGQQVTLSCSPISGHRSVSWYQQTPGQGLQFLFEYFSETQRNKGNFPGRFSGRQFSNSRSEMNVSTLELGDSALYLCASSTSGTPSSGELFFGEGSRLTVL.

The chain links TRBV19 to TRBJ1-2, with 7 bases lining up with TRBD1. V trimming: 4 bases; J trimming: 8 bases; junction bases outside the gene matches: 13. From germline, CDR1 is LNHDA and CDR2 SQIVND (reference sequence). The CDR3 loop spans 15 amino acids. CDR3 sequence (DNA): TGTGCCAGTAGTACAGGACAGGCGCTGATAGAGGGCTACACCTTC. This translates into CASSTGQALIEGYTF.

V usage is TRBV3-1 (or the pseudogene TRBV3-2) and J usage is TRBJ2-7; D remains ambiguous. The V and J ends lost 4 bases and 4 bases respectively, with 8 bases between them. Germline CDR1 and CDR2: LGHDT and YNNKEL (reference sequence). The CDR3 is 12 residues long. CDR3 amino acids: CASSRDFYEQYF. Here the CDR3 DNA reads TGTGCCAGCAGCCGGGATTTTTACGAGCAGTACTTC.

This clone has just one count. The rearrangement joins TRBV15 to TRBJ2-7, with 11 bases fitting TRBD2. The CDR3 runs to 16 residues. Trimming cost V 2 bases and J 1 base; bases outside gene matches: 4. Germline values: CDR1 LNHNV, CDR2 YYDKDF (reference sequence). CDR3: CATSRSTSGSSYEQYF. CDR3 DNA sequence: TGTGCCACCAGCAGATCTACTAGCGGGAGTTCCTACGAGCAGTACTTC.

The chain uses TRBV2 and TRBJ2-7; the match to TRBD2 covers 8 bases. CDR1 SNHLY and CDR2 FYNNEI come from the germline V gene. CDR3 length equals 15 residues. The J segment lost 2 bases and the V segment lost 2 bases, leaving 5 bases of the junction unmatched. CDR3 sequence: CASSEFQRETYEQYF. CDR3 sequence (DNA): TGTGCCAGCAGTGAATTCCAGCGGGAGACCTACGAGCAGTACTTC.

The V gene is TRBV19, the J gene TRBJ1-5; weak D call: TRBD1 (6 bases). Trimming left V 4 bases short and J 4 bases short, with 17 bases between. Germline loops: CDR1 LNHDA, CDR2 SQIVND (reference sequence). There are 16 residues in the CDR3. CDR3 nucleotides: TGTGCCAGTAGTACGGCTTGGGGGGGCGCGAATCAGCCCCAGCATTTT. Its protein is CASSTAWGGANQPQHF. Drawing the rest from reference TRBV19 and TRBJ1-5, the complete variable domain is DGGITQSPKYLFRKEGQNVTLSCEQNLNHDAMYWYRQDPGQGLRLIYYSQIVNDFQKGDIAEGYSVSREKKESFPLTVTSAQKNPTAFYLCASSTAWGGANQPQHFGDGTRLSIL.

V is TRBV7-2 and J is TRBJ2-2; a possible D gene is TRBD2 (6 bases). The CDR3 contains 15 residues. The V end was cut by 3 bases, the J end by 8 bases, with 16 bases between. Germline V gene sequence: CDR1 SGHTA, CDR2 FQGNSA. This CDR3 is CASSLGPMGTGELFF. CDR3 bases: TGTGCCAGCAGCTTGGGACCAATGGGGACTGGGGAGCTGTTTTTT.

The genes are TRBV5-4 and TRBJ1-2; D not certain. The germline gives CDR1 SGHNT, CDR2 YYREEE (reference sequence). V was shortened by 0 bases and J by 8 bases, with 20 bases between the two germline ends. The CDR3 has 16 residues. The CDR3 reads CASSLDPHGEPGGYTF. The CDR3 region has the DNA TGTGCCAGCAGCTTGGACCCCCACGGCGAGCCCGGGGGCTACACCTTC.

This clone was observed a few times. The chain recombines TRBV20-1 with TRBJ2-7; no clear D. Germline V CDR1 and CDR2: DFQATT, SNEGSKA (reference sequence). Deletions cut 3 bases from V and 5 bases from J, with 8 bases between. This CDR3 spans 11 amino acids. As DNA, the CDR3 is TGCAGTGCTAGCCTTCTCCACGAGCAGTACTTC. This encodes CSASLLHEQYF.

This chain uses TRBV10-2 with TRBJ2-7, with 8 bases identical to TRBD2. This CDR3 region has 18 residues. Germline CDR1 is WSHSY and CDR2 is SAAADI. V lost 5 bases, J lost 0 bases, and 15 bases stayed unmatched. The CDR3 nucleotides read TGCGCCAGCAGTACGTCCGGGACTAGAACTCCTACCTCCTACGAGCAGTACTTC. Translation: CASSTSGTRTPTSYEQYF.

This rearrangement joins TRBV29-1 to TRBJ2-1; 7 bases agree with TRBD2. CDR3 length: 13 amino acids. CDR1 SQVTM and CDR2 ANQGSEA come from the germline V gene. V lost 8 bases to trimming and J lost 4 bases; unmatched junction nucleotides: 8. Here the CDR3 reads CSHLAESYNEQFF. In nucleotides, the CDR3 is TGCAGCCACCTAGCGGAATCTTACAATGAGCAGTTCTTC.

The chain joins TRBV30 to TRBJ2-4, with TRBD1 identical over 7 bases. Germline V CDR1 and CDR2: GTSNPN, SVGIG (reference sequence). CDR3 size: 17 residues. V shed 0 bases and J 0 bases; nucleotides not matched to a gene: 8. In DNA, the CDR3 is TGTGCCTGGAGTGTACAGGGGCAGGGAAGAGCCAAAAACATTCAGTACTTC. Its protein product is CAWSVQGQGRAKNIQYF.

This clone has a single count. The V and J genes are TRBV6-5 and TRBJ2-1, with 7 positions matching TRBD1. V was clipped by 7 bases and J by 3 bases; unmatched bases: 9. The germline CDR1 and CDR2 sequences are MNHEY and SVGAGI. The CDR3 consists of 15 residues. The CDR3 DNA is TGTGCCAGCACCAAAACAGGGGACCTCTACAATGAGCAGTTCTTC. Translated: CASTKTGDLYNEQFF.

The chain links TRBV15 to TRBJ2-1; maybe TRBD2 (6 bases). Germline values: CDR1 LNHNV, CDR2 YYDKDF (reference sequence). Trimming removed 2 bases from V and 6 bases from J, with 17 bases in between. This CDR3 contains 16 residues. The CDR3 DNA is TGTGCCACCAGCAGACCTCCTGCCGGGAGCCCCAATGAGCAGTTCTTC. It yields the protein CATSRPPAGSPNEQFF.

This clone was recorded once. The genes are TRBV18 and TRBJ1-2; the D gene is possibly TRBD1 (5 bases). The CDR3 runs 12 residues. Per the germline V gene, CDR1 is KGHSH and CDR2 is LQKENI. V dropped 0 bases and J dropped 7 bases, with 6 bases sitting between them. The CDR3 DNA follows: TGTGCCAGCTCACCACCGGGGGGTGGCTACACCTTC. As protein: CASSPPGGGYTF.

The chain has TRBV11-1 and TRBJ2-2; 8 bases are a match to TRBD1. The CDR3 is made up of 14 amino acids. Germline CDR1 SGHAT, CDR2 FQDESV (reference sequence). The J segment lost 6 bases and the V segment lost 8 bases, leaving 8 bases of the junction unmatched. In DNA, the CDR3 is TGTGCCAGCCGTGGCAGGGGGCGTTCCGGGGAGCTGTTTTTT. Translation: CASRGRGRSGELFF. Full variable domain (remainder filled in from reference TRBV11-1 and TRBJ2-2): EAEVAQSPRYKITEKSQAVAFWCDPISGHATLYWYRQILGQGPELLVQFQDESVVDDSQLPKDRFSAERLKGVDSTLKIQPAELGDSAMYLCASRGRGRSGELFFGEGSRLTVL.

The gene calls are TRBV14 and TRBJ1-1; TRBD1 agrees at 7 bases. V gave up 5 bases and J gave up 6 bases; unmatched junction bases: 12. The CDR3 contains 15 residues. CDR1 is SGHDN and CDR2 is FVKESK in the germline V gene. The CDR3 DNA is TGTGCCAGCAGCTACTACAGGGGTGGTTTGGCTGAAGCTTTCTTT. As protein: CASSYYRGGLAEAFF.

The chain links TRBV18 to TRBJ2-3; no definite D call. The V gene lost 3 bases and the J gene lost 4 bases, with 2 bases spanning the gap. Germline loops: CDR1 KGHSH, CDR2 LQKENI. CDR3 length: 11 amino acids. Here the CDR3 reads CASSPSDTQYF. The CDR3 DNA reads TGTGCCAGCTCACCCTCAGATACGCAGTATTTT.

The chain is built from TRBV4-2 and TRBJ1-1; 7 bases are shared with TRBD1. The trim removed 1 base at V and 10 bases at J, leaving 9 bases unmatched. This CDR3 has 14 amino acids. Looked up from germline, CDR1 is LGHNA and CDR2 is YNFKEQ. CDR3 sequence reads: CASSQGSGGLGAFF. The CDR3 coding sequence is TGTGCCAGCAGCCAAGGGTCAGGGGGTCTAGGAGCTTTCTTT.

The rearrangement joins TRBV5-1 to TRBJ1-3; TRBD1 matches at 9 bases. The CDR3 runs to 16 residues. Per germline, CDR1 SGHRS and CDR2 YFSETQ. V was clipped by 0 bases and J by 4 bases; unmatched bases: 5. CDR3 region: CASSLGQGGSGNTIYF. The CDR3 DNA follows: TGCGCCAGCAGCTTGGGACAGGGGGGCTCCGGAAACACCATATATTTT.

The V and J genes are TRBV18 and TRBJ2-7, with TRBD1 identical over 10 bases. Germline CDR1 and CDR2: KGHSH and LQKENI. The CDR3 totals 15 residues. Unmatched junction bases numbered 4, after V lost 3 bases and J lost 2 bases. CDR3 protein: CASSPAGQGTYEQYF. The CDR3 nucleotides read TGTGCCAGCTCACCGGCGGGACAGGGGACCTACGAGCAGTACTTC.